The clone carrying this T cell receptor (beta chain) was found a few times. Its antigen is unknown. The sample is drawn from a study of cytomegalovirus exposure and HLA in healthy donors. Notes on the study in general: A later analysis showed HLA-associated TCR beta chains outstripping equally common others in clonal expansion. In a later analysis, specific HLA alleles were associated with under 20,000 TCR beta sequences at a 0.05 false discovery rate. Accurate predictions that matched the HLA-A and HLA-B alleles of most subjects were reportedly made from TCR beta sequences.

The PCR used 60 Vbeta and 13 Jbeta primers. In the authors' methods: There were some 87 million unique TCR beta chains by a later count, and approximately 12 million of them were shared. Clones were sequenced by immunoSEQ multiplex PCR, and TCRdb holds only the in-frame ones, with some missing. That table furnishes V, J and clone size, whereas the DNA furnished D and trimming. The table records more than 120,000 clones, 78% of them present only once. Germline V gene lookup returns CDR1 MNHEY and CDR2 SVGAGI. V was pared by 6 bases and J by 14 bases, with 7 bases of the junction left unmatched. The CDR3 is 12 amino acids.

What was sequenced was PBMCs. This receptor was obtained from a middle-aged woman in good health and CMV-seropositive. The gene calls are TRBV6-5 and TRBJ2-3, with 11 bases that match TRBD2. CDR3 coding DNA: TGTGCCAGCAGCGATCCTAGCGGGAGGAGGTATTTT. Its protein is CASSDPSGRRYF.